This T cell receptor beta chain was profiled in a study of T cells in Graves' hyperthyroidism and ophthalmopathy. Amplification yielded TCR beta CDR3 regions, with RNA transcripts as the source. The study used the HTBI primer set for a first-round RT-PCR of the TCR CDR3. One entry per CDR3 protein, called by TCRdb with MiXCR from the multiplex PCR reads. Among fewer than 500,000 distinct CDR3 sequences listed, roughly 14% were seen once. Germline CDR1 MNHNS, CDR2 SASEGT. The CDR3 is 14 amino acids. V was cut by 5 bases and J by 8 bases, with 13 bases left in between. Researchers barred patients who had uncontrolled infection, other autoimmune disease, pregnancy or lactation. This clonotype was found many times. The antigen remains unidentified. General observations from the study: Expanded thyroid clonotypes (above 0.001) were mostly also found in blood. Researchers report that a 13 V-J model separated ophthalmopathy from stable hyperthyroidism.

Source material: blood. This chain connects TRBV6-1 to TRBJ1-6; D gene unclear. The receptor comes from a man younger than 35 with Graves' ophthalmopathy. Written as DNA, the CDR3 is TGTGCCAGCAGTCCTTCCTTTCTTGATTCACCCCTCCACTTT. Amino acid sequence: CASSPSFLDSPLHF.